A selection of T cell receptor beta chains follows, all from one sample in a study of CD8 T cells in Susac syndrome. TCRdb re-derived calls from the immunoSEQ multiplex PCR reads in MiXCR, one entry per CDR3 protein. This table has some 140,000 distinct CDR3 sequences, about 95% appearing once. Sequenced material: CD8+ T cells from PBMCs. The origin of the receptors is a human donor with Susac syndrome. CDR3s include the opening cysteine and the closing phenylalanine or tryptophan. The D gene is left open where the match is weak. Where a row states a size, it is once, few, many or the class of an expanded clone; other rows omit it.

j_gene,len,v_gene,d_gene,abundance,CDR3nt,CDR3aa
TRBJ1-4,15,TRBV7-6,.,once,TGTGCCAGCAGCCCGGACCCGACGGGGACGGAGAAACTGTTTTTT,CASSPDPTGTEKLFF
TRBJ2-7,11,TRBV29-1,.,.,TGCAGCGTGGAGCAGGGGAACGAGCAGTACTTC,CSVEQGNEQYF
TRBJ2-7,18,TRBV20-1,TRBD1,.,TGCAGTGCTAGAGATTGGAAGGGACAGGGGAGCCTTGCCTACGAGCAGTACTTC,CSARDWKGQGSLAYEQYF
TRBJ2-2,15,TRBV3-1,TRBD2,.,TGTGCCAGCAGCCGTAGCGGGAGTTTAATCGGGGAGCTGTTTTTT,CASSRSGSLIGELFF
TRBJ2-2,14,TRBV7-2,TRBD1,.,TGTGCCAGCAGCTTATACAGGGGAGCCGGGGAGCTGTTTTTT,CASSLYRGAGELFF
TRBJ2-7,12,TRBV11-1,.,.,TGTGCCAGCAGTCATAAAACCTACGAGCAGTACTTC,CASSHKTYEQYF
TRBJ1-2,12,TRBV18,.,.,TGTGCCAGCTCCGTTAGGGATGATGGCTACACCTTC,CASSVRDDGYTF
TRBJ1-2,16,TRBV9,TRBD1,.,TGTGCCAGCAGCGTAGAAGCTCAGGGGGGATACTATGGCTACACCTTC,CASSVEAQGGYYGYTF
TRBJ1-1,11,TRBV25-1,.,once,TGTGCCCTTCGCCGGGAGGGGGAAGCTTTCTTT,CALRREGEAFF
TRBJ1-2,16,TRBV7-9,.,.,TGTGCCAGCAGCGACCCTTGGGAGGGGGCTAACTATGGCTACACCTTC,CASSDPWEGANYGYTF
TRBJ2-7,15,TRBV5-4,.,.,TGTGCCAGCAGCTCGGACCCAACGGGAGTCTACGAGCAGTACTTC,CASSSDPTGVYEQYF
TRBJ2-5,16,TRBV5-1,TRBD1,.,TGCGCCAGCAGCTTCACCGAGACAGGGGAGGAAGAGACCCAGTACTTC,CASSFTETGEEETQYF
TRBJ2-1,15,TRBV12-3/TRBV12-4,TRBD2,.,TGTGCCATCGGGAGGGCGGGCGCTACATACAATGAGCAGTTCTTC,CAIGRAGATYNEQFF
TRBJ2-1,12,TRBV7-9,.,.,TGTGCCAGCAGCGACCTAGCGAATGAGCAGTTCTTC,CASSDLANEQFF
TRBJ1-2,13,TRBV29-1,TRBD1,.,TGCAGCGCAGGAGGACAGGGTCTGGATGGCTACACCTTC,CSAGGQGLDGYTF